A selection of T cell receptor beta chains follows, all from one sample in a study of cytotoxic CD8 clonotypes in ibrutinib-treated CLL. TCRdb's copy holds only in-frame clones and misses some; the assay was immunoSEQ multiplex PCR. The sample has roughly 23,000 clones; over 65% are singletons. The sequencing here drew on PBMCs, taken before ibrutinib treatment. These receptors were taken from a human donor with chronic lymphocytic leukemia. The CDR3 runs from the conserved cysteine through the conserved F or W. A D gene is named only where the DNA matches it firmly. The size field is filled for only some rows; it gives once, few, many or a size class.

V: TRBV19
size: few
D: NA
J: TRBJ2-1
length: 15
CDR3: CASSGSRGPHDEQFF
DNA: TGTGCCAGTAGTGGAAGTCGGGGACCGCACGATGAGCAGTTCTTC

V: TRBV21-1
size: NA
D: NA
J: TRBJ2-4
length: 19
CDR3: CASSKFYLGRGLGKNIQYF
DNA: TGTGCCAGCAGCAAATTTTATCTTGGACGGGGGTTAGGCAAAAACATTCAGTACTTC

V: TRBV2
size: NA
D: TRBD1
J: TRBJ2-2
length: 18
CDR3: CASSEVWTGGPNTGELFF
DNA: TGTGCCAGCAGTGAAGTTTGGACAGGGGGTCCTAACACCGGGGAGCTGTTTTTT

V: TRBV7-2
size: NA
D: NA
J: TRBJ1-1
length: 13
CDR3: CASSPTVNTEAFF
DNA: TGTGCCAGCAGCCCGACCGTGAACACTGAAGCTTTCTTT

V: TRBV19
size: NA
D: TRBD1
J: TRBJ2-7
length: 18
CDR3: CASSTHRTGLTVSYEQYF
DNA: TGTGCCAGTAGTACCCACCGGACAGGACTTACCGTTTCCTACGAGCAGTACTTC

V: TRBV5-1
size: once
D: NA
J: TRBJ2-5
length: 14
CDR3: CASSLLSSLKTQYF
DNA: TGCGCCAGCAGCTTGTTGTCATCCCTAAAGACCCAGTACTTC

V: TRBV25-1
size: NA
D: TRBD2
J: TRBJ2-1
length: 13
CDR3: CASGGRGADEQFF
DNA: TGTGCCAGTGGCGGGAGGGGTGCCGATGAGCAGTTCTTC

V: TRBV28
size: NA
D: TRBD2
J: TRBJ2-7
length: 15
CDR3: CASSFLGAGDYEQYF
DNA: TGTGCCAGCAGTTTTCTTGGAGCGGGGGACTACGAGCAGTACTTC

V: TRBV7-9
size: NA
D: NA
J: TRBJ1-5
length: 15
CDR3: CASSSVGGSNQPQHF
DNA: TGTGCCAGCAGCTCCGTCGGGGGTAGCAATCAGCCCCAGCATTTT

V: TRBV28
size: NA
D: NA
J: TRBJ2-6
length: 16
CDR3: CASSLVMASGANVLTF
DNA: TGTGCCAGCAGTTTGGTTATGGCTTCTGGGGCCAACGTCCTGACTTTC

V: TRBV6-6
size: NA
D: TRBD1
J: TRBJ2-7
length: 12
CDR3: CASSYRGDRGLF
DNA: TGTGCCAGCAGTTACAGAGGGGACAGGGGACTCTTC

V: TRBV4-3
size: NA
D: TRBD2
J: TRBJ2-1
length: 16
CDR3: CASSQFIAGGGGEQFF
DNA: TGCGCCAGCAGCCAATTTATAGCGGGAGGAGGAGGTGAGCAGTTCTTC

V: TRBV30
size: NA
D: NA
J: TRBJ1-2
length: 15
CDR3: CAWSVRVFTSYGYTF
DNA: TGTGCCTGGAGTGTACGGGTTTTCACGTCCTATGGCTACACCTTC

V: TRBV7-9
size: NA
D: NA
J: TRBJ2-7
length: 12
CDR3: CASSLGVYEQYF
DNA: TGTGCCAGCAGCCTTGGGGTCTACGAGCAGTACTTC

V: TRBV28
size: NA
D: NA
J: TRBJ1-1
length: 14
CDR3: CASSLPGQNTEAFF
DNA: TGTGCCAGCAGTCTCCCCGGACAGAACACTGAAGCTTTCTTT

V: TRBV7-9
size: few
D: NA
J: TRBJ1-3
length: 16
CDR3: CASSLAALSSGNTIYF
DNA: TGTGCCAGCAGCTTAGCGGCTCTGAGCTCTGGAAACACCATATATTTT

V: TRBV11-2
size: NA
D: NA
J: TRBJ2-5
length: 16
CDR3: CASSLGGTTGQETQYF
DNA: TGTGCCAGCAGCCTAGGCGGGACGACAGGACAAGAGACCCAGTACTTC

V: TRBV4-2
size: NA
D: NA
J: TRBJ2-5
length: 13
CDR3: CASSRGADRAQYF
DNA: TGTGCCAGCAGCCGGGGGGCCGACAGAGCCCAGTACTTC

V: TRBV4-2
size: few
D: NA
J: TRBJ1-1
length: 14
CDR3: CASSQGGLNTEAFF
DNA: TGTGCCAGCAGCCAAGGGGGCCTAAACACTGAAGCTTTCTTT

V: TRBV6-5
size: NA
D: NA
J: TRBJ1-3
length: 16
CDR3: CASSYKAATSGNTIYF
DNA: TGTGCCAGCAGTTACAAGGCAGCCACCTCTGGAAACACCATATATTTT

V: TRBV2
size: once
D: NA
J: TRBJ2-1
length: 12
CDR3: CASSEGGSTRFF
DNA: TGTGCCAGCAGTGAAGGCGGGTCTACTCGATTCTTC

V: TRBV2
size: NA
D: TRBD2
J: TRBJ2-3
length: 15
CDR3: CASSETSGTMNTQYF
DNA: TGTGCCAGCAGTGAGACTAGCGGGACTATGAATACGCAGTATTTT

V: TRBV7-3
size: few
D: TRBD1
J: TRBJ2-5
length: 15
CDR3: CASSPGTGTTETQYF
DNA: TGTGCCAGCAGCCCCGGGACAGGAACCACTGAGACCCAGTACTTC

V: TRBV2
size: NA
D: NA
J: TRBJ2-7
length: 14
CDR3: CASSEWGMGYEQYF
DNA: TGTGCCAGCAGTGAATGGGGAATGGGGTACGAGCAGTACTTC

V: TRBV5-6
size: once
D: TRBD1
J: TRBJ2-1
length: 13
CDR3: CASSLDRGNEQFF
DNA: TGTGCCAGCAGCTTGGACAGGGGGAATGAGCAGTTCTTC

V: TRBV9
size: NA
D: TRBD2
J: TRBJ2-5
length: 15
CDR3: CASSYREGWKETQYF
DNA: TGTGCCAGCAGCTATCGGGAGGGGTGGAAAGAGACCCAGTACTTC